This T cell receptor beta chain was sequenced for a study of cytomegalovirus exposure and HLA in healthy donors. Germline V gene sequence: CDR1 SGHRS, CDR2 YFSETQ. Trimming cost V 5 bases and J 2 bases, with 14 bases left between them. CDR3 size: 16 residues. In regard to this clone: The antigen remains unidentified.

Regarding the study as a whole: In vitro, three CMV-associated chains proved specific for CMV antigens.

Produced via immunoSEQ multiplex PCR; TCRdb's table is partial and in-frame only. Of hundreds of thousands of clones in the sample, roughly 85% are singletons; the top ten hold 0.83%. This TCR came from a woman under 30 in good health and CMV-seronegative. V gene TRBV5-1 combines with J gene TRBJ2-6, with a tentative D call TRBD1 (6 bases). The material sequenced was PBMCs. As DNA, the CDR3 is TGCGCCAGCAGTACAGGGCCCTCCCCTGGGGCCAACGTCCTGACTTTC. Amino acids: CASSTGPSPGANVLTF.